The clone carrying this TCR beta chain has ten or more counts. The use of a sample-barcoded 5' primer and a J-beta primer mix characterized a second PCR of about 7 to 12 cycles. From the 5' RACE reads, TCRdb called clonotypes with MiXCR, one entry per CDR3 protein. The data show more than 900,000 distinct CDR3 sequences, just under 30% seen once. Trimming stripped 3 bases from V and 8 bases from J, with 19 bases between. This CDR3 has 16 amino acids. This sample was included in a study of blood T cells in healthy people across ages. The same sample was also studied in work on T cells of mothers and their children.

Sequenced input: blood. The sequence was collected from a woman aged 40 to 50 in good health. J is TRBJ1-4 and V is TRBV12-3 or TRBV12-4; D may be TRBD1 (6 bases). The CDR3 DNA follows: TGTGCCAGCAGTTTGGCTTTGGGACCAGGGGTAGAAAAACTGTTTTTT. Protein: CASSLALGPGVEKLFF.